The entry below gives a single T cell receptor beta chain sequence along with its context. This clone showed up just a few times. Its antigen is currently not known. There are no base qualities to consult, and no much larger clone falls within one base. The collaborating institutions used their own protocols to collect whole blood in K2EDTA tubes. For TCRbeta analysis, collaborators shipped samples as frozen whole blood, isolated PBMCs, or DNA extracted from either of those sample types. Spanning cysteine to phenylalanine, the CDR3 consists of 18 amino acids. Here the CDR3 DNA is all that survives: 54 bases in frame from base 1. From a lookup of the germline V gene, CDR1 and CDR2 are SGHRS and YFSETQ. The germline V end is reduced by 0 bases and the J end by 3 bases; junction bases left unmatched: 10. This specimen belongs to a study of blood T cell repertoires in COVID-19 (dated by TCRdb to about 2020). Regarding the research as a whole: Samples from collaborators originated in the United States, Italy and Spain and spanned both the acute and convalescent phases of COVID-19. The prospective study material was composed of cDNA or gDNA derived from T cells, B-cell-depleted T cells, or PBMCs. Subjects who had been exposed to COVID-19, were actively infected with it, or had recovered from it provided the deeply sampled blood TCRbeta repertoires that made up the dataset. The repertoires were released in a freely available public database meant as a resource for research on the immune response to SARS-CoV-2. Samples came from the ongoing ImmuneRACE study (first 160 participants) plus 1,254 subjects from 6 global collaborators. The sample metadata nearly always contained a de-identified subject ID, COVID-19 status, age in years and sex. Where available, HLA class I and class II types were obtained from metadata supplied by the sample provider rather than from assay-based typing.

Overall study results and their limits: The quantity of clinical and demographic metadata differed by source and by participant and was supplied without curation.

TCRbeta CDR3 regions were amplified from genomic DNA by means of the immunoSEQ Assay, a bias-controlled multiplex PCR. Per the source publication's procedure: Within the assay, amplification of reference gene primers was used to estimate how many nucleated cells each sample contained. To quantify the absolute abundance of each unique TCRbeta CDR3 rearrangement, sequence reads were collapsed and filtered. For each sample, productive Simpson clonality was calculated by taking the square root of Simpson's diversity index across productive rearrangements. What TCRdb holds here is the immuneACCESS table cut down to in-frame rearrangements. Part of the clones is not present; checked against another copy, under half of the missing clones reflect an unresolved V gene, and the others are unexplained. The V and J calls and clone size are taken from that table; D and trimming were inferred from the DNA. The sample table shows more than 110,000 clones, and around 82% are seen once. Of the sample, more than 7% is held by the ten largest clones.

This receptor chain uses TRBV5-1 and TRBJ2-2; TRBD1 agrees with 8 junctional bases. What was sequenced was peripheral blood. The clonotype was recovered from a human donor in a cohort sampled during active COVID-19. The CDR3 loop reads CASSLAGQGRVDTGELFF. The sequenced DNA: TGCGCCAGCAGCTTGGCCGGACAGGGCCGGGTGGACACCGGGGAGCTGTTTTTT.